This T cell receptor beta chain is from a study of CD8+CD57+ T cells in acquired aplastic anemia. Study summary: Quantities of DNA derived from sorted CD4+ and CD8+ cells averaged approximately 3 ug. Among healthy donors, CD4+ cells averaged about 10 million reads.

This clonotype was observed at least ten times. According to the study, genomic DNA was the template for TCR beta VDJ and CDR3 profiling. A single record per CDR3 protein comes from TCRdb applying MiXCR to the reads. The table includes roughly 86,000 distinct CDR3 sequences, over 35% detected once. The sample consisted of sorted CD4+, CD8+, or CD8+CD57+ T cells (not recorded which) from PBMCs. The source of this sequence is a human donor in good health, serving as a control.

CDR3 in amino acids: CATSRERGGGITGELFF. Written as DNA, the CDR3 is TGTGCCACCAGCAGAGAAAGGGGCGGGGGTATCACCGGGGAGCTGTTTTTT. The gene calls are TRBV15 and TRBJ2-2, with 7 bases that match TRBD2. V lost 0 bases to trimming and J lost 4 bases; unmatched junction nucleotides: 8. From germline, CDR1 is LNHNV and CDR2 YYDKDF (reference sequence). The CDR3 runs 17 residues.